One sample yielded the 29 T cell receptor beta chains listed below, sequenced in a study of T cells and Merkel cell carcinoma outcomes. Clones were sequenced by immunoSEQ multiplex PCR, and TCRdb holds only the in-frame ones, with some missing. The sample has about 4,200 clones; nearly 95% are singletons. Sequencing was performed on tumor tissue from Merkel cell carcinoma. These receptors were obtained from a human donor with Merkel cell carcinoma.

This chain joins TRBV7-8 and TRBJ1-1; a weak D match, TRBD1 (5 bases). The CDR3 length is 13 residues. V dropped 5 bases and J dropped 6 bases, with 13 bases sitting between them. Germline values: CDR1 SGHVS, CDR2 FQNEAQ. As DNA, the CDR3 is TGTGCCAGCAGCCTAACGGGGGAGGCTGAAGCTTTCTTT. Its protein is CASSLTGEAEAFF.

The rearrangement uses TRBV4-2 and TRBJ1-1, with D unclear. V lost 1 base and J 10 bases, leaving 16 bases between the germline ends. The CDR3 sequence is 14 residues long. Germline-derived CDR1 and CDR2 are LGHNA and YNFKEQ. The CDR3: CASSQGSLHDSAFF. DNA for the CDR3: TGTGCCAGCAGCCAAGGCTCTTTGCATGATTCAGCTTTCTTT.

This chain joins TRBV28 and TRBJ1-4; the D gene is possibly TRBD1 (6 bases). Germline CDR1 is MDHEN and CDR2 is SYDVKM. This CDR3 contains 13 residues. Trimming removed 2 bases from V and 6 bases from J, with 7 bases in between. The CDR3 bases are TGTGCCAGCAGTTTAGGGGGCGATGAAAAACTGTTTTTT. It is translated as CASSLGGDEKLFF.

The V gene is TRBV4-3, the J gene TRBJ2-2; 7 bases align to TRBD1. The length of the CDR3 is 18 residues. CDR1 is LGHNA and CDR2 is YSLEER in the germline V gene. Unmatched junction bases numbered 8, after V lost 0 bases and J lost 1 base. For the CDR3, the DNA is TGCGCCAGCAGCCAAGAATCCCCCCGGACAGGGAACACCGGGGAGCTGTTTTTT. Translating gives CASSQESPRTGNTGELFF.

The chain combines TRBV11-2 with TRBJ1-2; D is possibly TRBD1 (5 bases). CDR1 SGHAT and CDR2 FQNNGV come from the germline V gene. CDR3 length equals 13 residues. Trimming cost V 4 bases and J 10 bases, with 16 bases left between them. The CDR3 nucleotides are TGTGCCAGCAGCTCAACAGGACGGGTGGACTACACCTTC. Translating gives CASSSTGRVDYTF.

J is TRBJ2-1 and V is TRBV18, with 10 positions matching TRBD1. The CDR3 runs to 16 residues. Germline-derived CDR1 and CDR2 are KGHSH and LQKENI. Germline trimming cut 6 bases from V and 2 bases from J; bases unmatched to any gene: 7. This CDR3 reads CASSLGQGSTYNEQFF. CDR3 coding DNA: TGTGCCAGCTCTCTGGGACAGGGGTCGACCTACAATGAGCAGTTCTTC. Full variable domain (missing parts from reference TRBV18 and TRBJ2-1): NAGVMQNPRHLVRRRGQEARLRCSPMKGHSHVYWYRQLPEEGLKFMVYLQKENIIDESGMPKERFSAEFPKEGPSILRIQQVVRGDSAAYFCASSLGQGSTYNEQFFGPGTRLTVL.

A remark on this clone: The same CDR3 can be traced to other DNA sequences in this sample. The V and J genes are TRBV4-1 and TRBJ1-4; D gene unclear. The V end lost 4 bases, the J end lost 7 bases, and 22 bases lay between the germline ends. Germline V gene data show CDR1 as MGHRA and CDR2 as YSYEKL. The CDR3 has 17 amino acids. This CDR3 is CASSRERTNSRGEKLFF. Here the CDR3 DNA reads TGCGCCAGCAGCCGCGAACGAACTAATTCACGGGGTGAAAAACTGTTTTTT.

This clone appeared once. The chain recombines TRBV15 with TRBJ1-4, with D possibly matching TRBD1 (6 bases). The CDR3 consists of 15 residues. The germline V gene has CDR1 LNHNV and CDR2 YYDKDF (reference sequence). The V gene lost 3 bases and the J gene lost 8 bases, with 16 bases spanning the gap. In nucleotides, the CDR3 is TGTGCCACCAGCAGGGAACAGGGTGCTGGAGAAAAACTGTTTTTT. It is translated as CATSREQGAGEKLFF.

The chain is built from TRBV15 and TRBJ2-4, with D maybe TRBD1 (6 bases). The V and J ends lost 0 bases and 7 bases respectively, with 10 bases between them. The CDR3 contains 14 residues. CDR1 is LNHNV and CDR2 is YYDKDF in the germline V gene (reference sequence). The CDR3 protein is CATSRDRGGNIQYF. The CDR3 DNA reads as TGTGCCACCAGCAGAGACAGGGGTGGGAACATTCAGTACTTC.

The chain recombines TRBV6-5 with TRBJ2-7, with 11 positions matching TRBD1. Germline V gene data show CDR1 as MNHEY and CDR2 as SVGAGI. This CDR3 region has 15 residues. J lost 5 bases, V lost 2 bases, and 5 bases had no gene match. The CDR3 DNA is TGTGCCAGCAGTTACCAGGGACAGGGGGGCCACGAGCAGTACTTC. It specifies CASSYQGQGGHEQYF.

The rearrangement links TRBV7-9 to TRBJ1-1; maybe TRBD1 (6 bases). The germline V and J ends were trimmed by 5 bases and 3 bases, with 13 bases remaining between them. Germline values: CDR1 SEHNR, CDR2 FQNEAQ (reference sequence). The CDR3 spans 14 residues. CDR3 in DNA: TGTGCCAGCAGCCTAGGACGGACAGACACTGAAGCTTTCTTT. Its translation is CASSLGRTDTEAFF.

The J gene is TRBJ2-1, the V gene TRBV6-1, with 7 bases matching TRBD2. Per the germline V gene, CDR1 is MNHNS and CDR2 is SASEGT. This CDR3 has 14 residues. Trimming took 4 bases from V and 7 from J; bases not matched to a gene: 7. The CDR3 sequence: CASSVNGRSNEQFF. CDR3 DNA: TGTGCCAGCAGTGTTAACGGGAGGTCGAATGAGCAGTTCTTC.

The CDR3 DNA reads TGTGCCAGCAGCTTAGGAGCGCAGACCCAGTACTTC. Its translation: CASSLGAQTQYF. The chain combines TRBV11-1 with TRBJ2-5; unclear D gene. Germline CDR1 SGHAT, CDR2 FQDESV (reference sequence). V dropped 1 base and J dropped 6 bases, with 6 bases sitting between them. CDR3 size: 12 residues.

The chain couples TRBV29-1 to TRBJ2-1, with D possibly called TRBD1 or TRBD2 (5 bases each). V lost 6 bases, J lost 5 bases, and 20 bases lay in between. The CDR3 is 15 amino acids. Germline loops: CDR1 SQVTM, CDR2 ANQGSEA. DNA of the CDR3: TGCAGCGTCCCCGGGGCCTGGGGAAGTAACAATGAGCAGTTCTTC. Its protein product is CSVPGAWGSNNEQFF.

The V call is TRBV6-4, the J call TRBJ1-5, with a weak D call TRBD1 (5 bases). The length of the CDR3 is 12 residues. The V gene lost 8 bases and the J gene lost 3 bases, with 8 bases spanning the gap. Germline CDR1 is MRHNA and CDR2 is SNTAGT. The CDR3 DNA sequence: TGTGCCAGCCGGGGGGTCAATCAGCCCCAGCATTTT. Its translation is CASRGVNQPQHF.

This clone appeared once. The chain combines TRBV11-2 with TRBJ1-2, with D hard to call. The CDR3 consists of 14 residues. V was shortened by 0 bases and J by 5 bases, with 10 bases between the two germline ends. Germline V gene lookup returns CDR1 SGHAT and CDR2 FQNNGV. CDR3 coding DNA: TGTGCCAGCAGCTTAGAAAGGTTCCGGTATGGCTACACCTTC. This sequence encodes CASSLERFRYGYTF.

The V and J genes are TRBV15 and TRBJ2-5, with 7 bases lining up with TRBD1. The CDR3 is 16 residues long. Trimming at V came to 2 bases and at J to 5 bases, leaving 11 bases not matched to a gene. Germline CDR1 reads LNHNV; CDR2 reads YYDKDF (reference sequence). This CDR3 reads CATSRPRDTRGETQYF. In nucleotides, the CDR3 is TGTGCCACCAGCAGACCCCGGGACACCAGGGGGGAGACCCAGTACTTC.

This chain joins TRBV7-9 and TRBJ2-1; D may be TRBD2 (6 bases). The CDR3 runs to 16 residues. Trimming took off 5 bases at V and 4 bases at J, with 18 bases between the two ends. The germline gives CDR1 SEHNR, CDR2 FQNEAQ (reference sequence). The CDR3 region has the DNA TGTGCCAGCAGCCCAATCCGGGACTTAGCGTACAATGAGCAGTTCTTC. Translated: CASSPIRDLAYNEQFF.

This clone has a single count. This rearrangement joins TRBV6-5 to TRBJ2-2, with 7 bases matching TRBD2. Trimming at V came to 2 bases and at J to 3 bases, leaving 3 bases not matched to a gene. Germline CDR1 reads MNHEY; CDR2 reads SVGAGI. The CDR3 is 15 amino acids. This chain's CDR3 is CASSYGSGYTGELFF. CDR3 sequence (DNA): TGTGCCAGCAGTTACGGTAGCGGGTACACCGGGGAGCTGTTTTTT.

As for this clone: One junction end does not reproduce the germline sequence, and a read error may be involved. The J gene is TRBJ1-5, the V gene TRBV7-7; D is possibly TRBD1 (5 bases). This CDR3 is built from 18 residues. CDR1 is SSHAT, CDR2 FNYEAQ, per germline (reference sequence). CDR3 sequence (DNA): TGTGCTAGCAGCTTCGGGGTCCCGAGGGGCTATAGCAATCAGCCCCAGCATTTT. Residues: CASSFGVPRGYSNQPQHF.

CDR3: CASSSGTDTQYF. As DNA, the CDR3 is TGTGCCAGCTCTAGCGGCACAGATACGCAGTATTTT. The chain recombines TRBV18 with TRBJ2-3; weak D call: TRBD2 (5 bases). The CDR3 is 12 amino acids. Germline V gene lookup returns CDR1 KGHSH and CDR2 LQKENI. Trimming cost V 6 bases and J 1 base, with 5 bases left between them. Full variable domain (outside the CDR3, taken from reference TRBV18 and TRBJ2-3): NAGVMQNPRHLVRRRGQEARLRCSPMKGHSHVYWYRQLPEEGLKFMVYLQKENIIDESGMPKERFSAEFPKEGPSILRIQQVVRGDSAAYFCASSSGTDTQYFGPGTRLTVL.

The chain combines TRBV19 with TRBJ2-1; TRBD1 matches at 9 bases. Germline assignment: CDR1 LNHDA and CDR2 SQIVND (reference sequence). This CDR3 has 15 amino acids. V shed 3 bases, J shed 8 bases, and the junction held 8 bases outside the gene matches. This CDR3 is CASSISGQGIHEQFF. The CDR3 DNA is TGTGCCAGTAGTATCTCGGGACAGGGCATTCATGAGCAGTTCTTC.

The V gene is TRBV6-5, the J gene TRBJ1-5; 10 positions agree with TRBD1. Germline CDR1 is MNHEY and CDR2 is SVGAGI. The CDR3 runs to 15 residues. Trimming took 4 bases from V and 7 from J; bases not matched to a gene: 7. The CDR3 region is CASSFRQGAGQPQHF. The CDR3 DNA is TGTGCCAGCAGTTTTCGACAGGGGGCAGGACAGCCCCAGCATTTT.

This clone came up once. This chain uses TRBV7-9 with TRBJ2-3; D perhaps matches TRBD1 (5 bases). This CDR3 is 16 amino acids long. Germline V gene sequence: CDR1 SEHNR, CDR2 FQNEAQ (reference sequence). The V end was cut by 1 base, the J end by 0 bases, with 11 bases between. As DNA, the CDR3 is TGTGCCAGCAGCTTAGTCAGGGCGTCTAGCACAGATACGCAGTATTTT. Its protein is CASSLVRASSTDTQYF. Complete variable domain (other parts from reference TRBV7-9 and TRBJ2-3): DTGVSQNPRHKITKRGQNVTFRCDPISEHNRLYWYRQTLGQGPEFLTYFQNEAQLEKSRLLSDRFSAERPKGSFSTLEIQRTEQGDSAMYLCASSLVRASSTDTQYFGPGTRLTVL.

Of note for this clone: This specimen includes other DNA sequences encoding the same CDR3. CDR3 loop: CATSRNSQGGYEAFF. The CDR3 nucleotides are TGTGCCACCAGTAGAAACTCGCAGGGGGGGTATGAAGCTTTCTTT. The rearrangement links TRBV15 to TRBJ1-1; 7 nucleotides line up with TRBD1. CDR1 LNHNV and CDR2 YYDKDF come from the germline V gene (reference sequence). The J segment lost 7 bases and the V segment lost 6 bases, leaving 14 bases of the junction unmatched. The CDR3 is 15 amino acids. Combining the CDR3 with reference TRBV15 and TRBJ1-1 gives the whole variable domain DAMVIQNPRYQVTQFGKPVTLSCSQTLNHNVMYWYQQKSSQAPKLLFHYYDKDFNNEADTPDNFQSRRPNTSFCFLDIRSPGLGDTAMYLCATSRNSQGGYEAFFGQGTRLTVV.

The gene calls are TRBV5-1 and TRBJ1-2; D is ambiguous. CDR3 size: 13 residues. From germline, CDR1 is SGHRS and CDR2 YFSETQ. V lost 4 bases, J lost 0 bases, and 7 bases lay in between. The chain's CDR3 is CASSEHPNYGYTF. CDR3 DNA: TGCGCCAGCAGCGAACATCCTAACTATGGCTACACCTTC.

V gene TRBV12-5 combines with J gene TRBJ2-7; D may match TRBD1 or TRBD2 (5 bases each). The CDR3 extends over 13 amino acids. Germline values: CDR1 LGHNT, CDR2 FRNRAP. Trimming removed 7 bases at V and 7 bases at J, with 17 bases between. CDR3 region: CASAGDGPGEQYF. The DNA for the CDR3 is TGTGCTAGTGCCGGGGACGGACCTGGGGAGCAGTACTTC. Full variable domain (rest looked up from reference TRBV12-5 and TRBJ2-7): DARVTQTPRHKVTEMGQEVTMRCQPILGHNTVFWYRQTMMQGLELLAYFRNRAPLDDSGMPKDRFSAEMPDATLATLKIQPSEPRDSAVYFCASAGDGPGEQYFGPGTRLTVT.

Notes on this clone: The same CDR3 is also encoded by other DNA sequences in this sample. This sequence joins TRBV4-3 and TRBJ1-2; D ambiguous. CDR3 size: 15 residues. Trimming pared 0 bases from V and 4 bases from J, leaving 12 bases between. CDR1 LGHNA and CDR2 YSLEER come from the germline V gene. Written as DNA, the CDR3 is TGCGCCAGCAGCCAAGATGCGGGAAACAGCTATGGCTACACCTTC. Protein: CASSQDAGNSYGYTF.

The chain employs TRBV14 and TRBJ1-3; D might be TRBD1 (5 bases). The CDR3 runs 15 residues. Germline V lookup: CDR1 SGHDN, CDR2 FVKESK. V shed 0 bases and J shed 1 base, with 7 bases lying between them. The chain's CDR3 is CASSQEGTSGNTIYF. For the CDR3, the DNA is TGTGCCAGCAGCCAAGAGGGGACGTCTGGAAACACCATATATTTT.